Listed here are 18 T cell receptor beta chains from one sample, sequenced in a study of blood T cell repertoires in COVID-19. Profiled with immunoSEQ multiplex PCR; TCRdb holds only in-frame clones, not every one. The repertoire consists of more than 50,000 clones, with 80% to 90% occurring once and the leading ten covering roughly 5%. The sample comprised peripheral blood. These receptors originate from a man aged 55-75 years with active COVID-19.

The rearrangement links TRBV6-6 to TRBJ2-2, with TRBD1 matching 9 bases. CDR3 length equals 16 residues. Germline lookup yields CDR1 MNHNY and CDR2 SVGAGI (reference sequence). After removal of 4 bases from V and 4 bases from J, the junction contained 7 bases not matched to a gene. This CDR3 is CASSSRDRASTGELFF. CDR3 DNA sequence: TGTGCCAGCAGTTCCCGGGACAGGGCGAGCACCGGGGAGCTGTTTTTT.

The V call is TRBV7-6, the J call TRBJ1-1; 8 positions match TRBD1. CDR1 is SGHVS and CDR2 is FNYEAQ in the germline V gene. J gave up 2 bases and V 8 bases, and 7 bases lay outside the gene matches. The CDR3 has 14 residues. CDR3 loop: CASALGQGNTEAFF. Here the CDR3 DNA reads TGTGCCAGCGCCCTAGGACAGGGAAACACTGAAGCTTTCTTT.

The CDR3 sequence is CASSDSGLARDEQFF. The CDR3 coding sequence is TGTGCCAGCAGTGACTCGGGACTAGCGAGGGACGAGCAGTTCTTC. The chain has TRBV6-4 and TRBJ2-1; 10 bases agree with TRBD2. This CDR3 has 15 residues. Trimming removed 0 bases from V and 10 bases from J; junction bases left unmatched: 6. Germline loops: CDR1 MRHNA, CDR2 SNTAGT.

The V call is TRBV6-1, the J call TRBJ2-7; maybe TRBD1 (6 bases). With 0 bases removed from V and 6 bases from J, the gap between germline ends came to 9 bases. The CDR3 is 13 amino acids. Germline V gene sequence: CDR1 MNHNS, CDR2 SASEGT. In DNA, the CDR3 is TGTGCCAGCAGTGAAGCCAGGGGCCCCGAGCAGTACTTC. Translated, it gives CASSEARGPEQYF.

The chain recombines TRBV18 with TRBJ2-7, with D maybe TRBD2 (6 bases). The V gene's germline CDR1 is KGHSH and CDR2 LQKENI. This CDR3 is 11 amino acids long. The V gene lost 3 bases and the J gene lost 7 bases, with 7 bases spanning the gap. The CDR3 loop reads CASSPGGEQYF. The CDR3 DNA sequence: TGTGCCAGCTCACCGGGGGGTGAGCAGTACTTC.

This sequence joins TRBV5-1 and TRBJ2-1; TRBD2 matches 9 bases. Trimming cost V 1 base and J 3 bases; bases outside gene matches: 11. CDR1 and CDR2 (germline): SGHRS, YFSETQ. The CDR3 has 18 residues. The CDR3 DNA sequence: TGCGCCAGCAGCTTGTTCCTTAAGACTAGCGGTGACTACAATGAGCAGTTCTTC. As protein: CASSLFLKTSGDYNEQFF. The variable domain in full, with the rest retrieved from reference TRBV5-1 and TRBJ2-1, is KAGVTQTPRYLIKTRGQQVTLSCSPISGHRSVSWYQQTPGQGLQFLFEYFSETQRNKGNFPGRFSGRQFSNSRSEMNVSTLELGDSALYLCASSLFLKTSGDYNEQFFGPGTRLTVL.

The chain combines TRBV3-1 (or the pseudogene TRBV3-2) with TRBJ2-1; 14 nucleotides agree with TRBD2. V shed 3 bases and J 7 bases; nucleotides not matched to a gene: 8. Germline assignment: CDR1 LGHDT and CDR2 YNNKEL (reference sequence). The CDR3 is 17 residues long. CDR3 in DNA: TGTGCCAGCAGCCAGAACTTTGGACTAGCGGGAGGAAATGAGCAGTTCTTC. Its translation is CASSQNFGLAGGNEQFF.

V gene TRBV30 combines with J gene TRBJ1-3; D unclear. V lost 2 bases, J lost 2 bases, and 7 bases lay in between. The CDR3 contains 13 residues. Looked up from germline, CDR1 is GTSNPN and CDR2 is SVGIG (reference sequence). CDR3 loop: CAWSLSAGNTIYF. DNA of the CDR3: TGTGCCTGGAGTTTGTCAGCTGGAAACACCATATATTTT. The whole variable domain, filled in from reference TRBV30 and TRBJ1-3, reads SQTIHQWPATLVQPVGSPLSLECTVEGTSNPNLYWYRQAAGRGLQLLFYSVGIGQISSEVPQNLSASRPQDRQFILSSKKLLLSDSGFYLCAWSLSAGNTIYFGEGSWLTVV.

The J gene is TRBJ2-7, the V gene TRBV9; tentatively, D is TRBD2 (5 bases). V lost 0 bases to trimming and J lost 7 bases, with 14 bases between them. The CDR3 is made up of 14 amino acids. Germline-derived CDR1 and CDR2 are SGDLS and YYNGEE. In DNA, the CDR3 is TGTGCCAGCAGCGTAGATCTACAGTCGGGGGAGCAGTACTTC. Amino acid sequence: CASSVDLQSGEQYF.

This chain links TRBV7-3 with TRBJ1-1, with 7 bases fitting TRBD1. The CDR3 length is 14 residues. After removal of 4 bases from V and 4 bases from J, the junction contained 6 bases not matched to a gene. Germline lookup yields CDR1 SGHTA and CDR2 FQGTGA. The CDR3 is CASSSRGSFTEAFF. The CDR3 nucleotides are TGTGCCAGCAGCTCCAGGGGGTCTTTCACTGAAGCTTTCTTT.

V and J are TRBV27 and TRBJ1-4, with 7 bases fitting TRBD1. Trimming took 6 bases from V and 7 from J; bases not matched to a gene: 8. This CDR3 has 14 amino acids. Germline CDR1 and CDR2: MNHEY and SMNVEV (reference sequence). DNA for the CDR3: TGTGCCAGCAGCCCACAGGGGCCTCGTGAAAAACTGTTTTTT. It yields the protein CASSPQGPREKLFF.

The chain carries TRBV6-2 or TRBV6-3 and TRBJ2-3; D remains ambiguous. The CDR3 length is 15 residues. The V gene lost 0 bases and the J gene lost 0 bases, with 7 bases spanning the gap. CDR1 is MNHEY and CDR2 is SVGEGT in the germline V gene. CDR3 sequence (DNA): TGTGCCAGCAGTTACTCTCTCACTAGCACAGATACGCAGTATTTT. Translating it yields CASSYSLTSTDTQYF.

In DNA form, the CDR3 reads TGTGCCAGCAGCGAAAGGACAGTCACCTACGAGCAGTACTTC. Its protein is CASSERTVTYEQYF. V gene TRBV7-2 combines with J gene TRBJ2-7, with D perhaps TRBD1 (6 bases). Between the trimmed V and J ends, which lost 5 bases and 2 bases, there was a span of 13 bases. CDR3 length: 14 residues. Germline CDR1 and CDR2: SGHTA and FQGNSA.

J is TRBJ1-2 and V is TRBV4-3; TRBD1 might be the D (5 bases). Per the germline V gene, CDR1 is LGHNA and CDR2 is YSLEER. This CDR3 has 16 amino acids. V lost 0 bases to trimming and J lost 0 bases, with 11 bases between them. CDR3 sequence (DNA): TGCGCCAGCAGCCAAGAGTCGGGGGGTTCTAACTATGGCTACACCTTC. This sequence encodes CASSQESGGSNYGYTF.

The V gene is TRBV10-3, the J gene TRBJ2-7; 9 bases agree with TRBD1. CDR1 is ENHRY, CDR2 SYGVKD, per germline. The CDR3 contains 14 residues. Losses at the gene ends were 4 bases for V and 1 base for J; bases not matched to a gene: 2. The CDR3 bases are TGTGCCATCAGTGTACAGGGGGCGTCCTACGAGCAGTACTTC. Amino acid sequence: CAISVQGASYEQYF.

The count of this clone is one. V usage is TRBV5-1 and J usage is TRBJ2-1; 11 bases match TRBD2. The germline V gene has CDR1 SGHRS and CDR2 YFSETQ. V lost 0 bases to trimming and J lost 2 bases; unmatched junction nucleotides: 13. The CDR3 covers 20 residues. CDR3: CASSLAGVPSTSGTYNEQFF. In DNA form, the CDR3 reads TGCGCCAGCAGCTTGGCAGGGGTCCCCTCGACTAGCGGGACCTACAATGAGCAGTTCTTC.

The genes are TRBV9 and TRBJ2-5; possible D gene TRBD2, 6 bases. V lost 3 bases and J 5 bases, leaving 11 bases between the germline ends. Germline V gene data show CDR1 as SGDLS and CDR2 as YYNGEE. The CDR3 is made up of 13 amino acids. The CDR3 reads CASSETSGETQYF. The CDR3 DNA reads TGTGCCAGCAGCGAGACTAGTGGGGAGACCCAGTACTTC.

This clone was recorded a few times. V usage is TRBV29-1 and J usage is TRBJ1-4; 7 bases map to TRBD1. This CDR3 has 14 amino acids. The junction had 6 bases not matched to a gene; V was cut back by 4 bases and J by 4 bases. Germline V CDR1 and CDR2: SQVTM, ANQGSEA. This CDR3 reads CSVGSGTVNEKLFF. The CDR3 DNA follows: TGCAGCGTTGGATCCGGGACAGTTAATGAAAAACTGTTTTTT.